The 29 T cell receptor beta chains below were found in one sample sequenced in a study of CXCR3-negative and CXCR3-positive naive CD8 T cells. Points from the study as a whole: TRB CDR3s of CXCR3-positive naive cells were more hydrophobic than those of CXCR3-negative naive cells.

No antigen has been identified for these receptors. Preparation of TRB cDNA libraries relied on 5' RACE carrying UMI labels. TCRdb re-called the 5' RACE reads; one entry per CDR3 protein, DNA not given. Its table records about 98,000 distinct CDR3 sequences. The sequencing sample was made of naive CXCR3+ CD8+ T cells from blood. Subset in this sample: CD45RO-CCR7+CD27+CD95- naive CD8+ T cells expressing CXCR3 (TNR3+). These receptors came from a human donor in good health. Some clones in this sample may be carry-over from other donors' samples.

The chain carries TRBV7-9 and TRBJ2-2; the D gene TCRdb calls, TRBD2, cannot be checked with no DNA. Germline V gene data show CDR1 as SEHNR and CDR2 as FQNEAQ (reference sequence). The CDR3 totals 16 residues. CDR3: CASSLAGLADTGELFF.

The V call is TRBV9, the J call TRBJ1-5. The CDR3 is made up of 16 amino acids. In germline, CDR1 is SGDLS, CDR2 YYNGEE. CDR3 loop: CASSVGTGEGNQPQHF.

CDR3 sequence reads: CASRQVGDTEAFF. The chain carries TRBV28 and TRBJ1-1; TCRdb's D gene call, TRBD1, goes unchecked for lack of DNA. There are 13 residues in the CDR3. The germline CDR1 and CDR2 sequences are MDHEN and SYDVKM.

This chain uses TRBV5-5 with TRBJ2-1; as DNA is missing, the TRBD1 call by TCRdb cannot be tested. This CDR3 region has 13 residues. Germline CDR1 reads SGHKS; CDR2 reads YYEKEE (reference sequence). CDR3 in amino acids: CASSFPLYNEQFF.

The V and J genes are TRBV7-8 and TRBJ2-1; TCRdb reports TRBD1, a call that lacks DNA to check it against. Germline-derived CDR1 and CDR2 are SGHVS and FQNEAQ. This CDR3 contains 14 residues. The CDR3: CASSHRTGYNEQFF. Combining the CDR3 with reference TRBV7-8 and TRBJ2-1 gives the whole variable domain GAGVSQSPRYKVAKRGQDVALRCDPISGHVSLFWYQQALGQGPEFLTYFQNEAQLDKSGLPSDRFFAERPEGSVSTLKIQRTQQEDSAVYLCASSHRTGYNEQFFGPGTRLTVL.

The chain links TRBV5-1 to TRBJ2-2. This CDR3 has 12 residues. CDR1 is SGHRS and CDR2 is YFSETQ in the germline V gene. The CDR3 here is CASGLVPGELFF.

Here the CDR3 reads CASSQLAGPPAGELFF. The V call is TRBV13, the J call TRBJ2-2; TCRdb designates TRBD2, a call that cannot be tested without DNA. The CDR3 sequence is 16 residues long. Per germline, CDR1 PRHDT and CDR2 FYEKMQ (reference sequence). Supplemented by reference TRBV13 and TRBJ2-2, the full variable domain reads AAGVIQSPRHLIKEKRETATLKCYPIPRHDTVYWYQQGPGQDPQFLISFYEKMQSDKGSIPDRFSAQQFSDYHSELNMSSLELGDSALYFCASSQLAGPPAGELFFGEGSRLTVL.

This chain links TRBV25-1 with TRBJ2-7; TCRdb gives TRBD2 as the D gene, but with no DNA this cannot be confirmed. The germline V gene encodes CDR1 MGHDK and CDR2 SYGVNS. This CDR3 region has 14 residues. This CDR3 is CASSECLSGCEQYF.

The chain has TRBV4-2 and TRBJ1-1. Germline V CDR1 and CDR2: LGHNA, YNFKEQ. CDR3 length: 14 residues. CDR3 sequence reads: CASTTRALNTEAFF.

This chain joins TRBV23-1 and TRBJ2-1; there is no DNA to check the TCRdb D call of TRBD1. TRBV23-1 is identified as an open reading frame with a role that is uncertain. The CDR3 spans 16 residues. This chain's CDR3 is CASSHLARLSYNEQFF.

J is TRBJ1-1 and V is TRBV27. Per the germline V gene, CDR1 is MNHEY and CDR2 is SMNVEV (reference sequence). The CDR3 has 14 amino acids. CDR3 residues: CASSSLDGVTEAFF.

The chain combines TRBV14 with TRBJ1-3; the TRBD1 assignment by TCRdb is unverifiable without DNA. This CDR3 is built from 17 residues. Germline CDR1 SGHDN, CDR2 FVKESK. This chain's CDR3 is CASSQEWQGASGNTIYF.

The chain joins TRBV5-4 to TRBJ1-1. Per germline, CDR1 SGHNT and CDR2 YYREEE (reference sequence). CDR3 length equals 11 residues. CDR3 amino acids: CASSVGTEAFF.

The chain is built from TRBV20-1 and TRBJ2-7; the D call from TCRdb, TRBD2, cannot be confirmed without DNA. The CDR3 has 15 residues. From germline, CDR1 is DFQATT and CDR2 SNEGSKA (reference sequence). CDR3 sequence reads: CSAREITSGEWEQYF.

The chain employs TRBV28 and TRBJ2-1; the D call from TCRdb, TRBD2, cannot be confirmed without DNA. The length of the CDR3 is 15 residues. The germline gives CDR1 MDHEN, CDR2 SYDVKM. The CDR3 is CASSRLAGVFNEQFF.

This sequence joins TRBV7-8 and TRBJ2-5; TCRdb returns TRBD1, unconfirmable since there is no DNA. The CDR3 has 16 amino acids. The germline CDR1 and CDR2 sequences are SGHVS and FQNEAQ. The CDR3 sequence is CASSISGGAWEETQYF.

The chain carries TRBV7-7 and TRBJ2-7; TCRdb indicates TRBD1, and absent DNA this call remains unverified. CDR3 length equals 15 residues. Germline CDR1 SSHAT, CDR2 FNYEAQ (reference sequence). The CDR3 region is CASSLGQGAGYEQYF.

The chain uses TRBV29-1 and TRBJ2-5; TCRdb names TRBD1, which stays unverified in the absence of DNA. The CDR3 spans 13 residues. Per germline, CDR1 SQVTM and CDR2 ANQGSEA. The CDR3 region is CSVVMGVLETQYF.

The chain is built from TRBV7-9 and TRBJ2-1; the D gene TCRdb calls, TRBD1, cannot be checked with no DNA. The length of the CDR3 is 14 residues. The germline CDR1 and CDR2 sequences are SEHNR and FQNEAQ (reference sequence). CDR3 sequence: CASSPTGLNNEQFF.

This chain joins TRBV20-1 and TRBJ2-1; TCRdb's D call, TRBD2, is unchecked because there is no DNA. Germline V CDR1 and CDR2: DFQATT, SNEGSKA (reference sequence). This CDR3 region has 18 residues. The CDR3 loop reads CSARDPEPVAGGPNEQFF.

This chain connects TRBV15 to TRBJ2-1; without DNA, the TCRdb call of TRBD2 cannot be checked. The germline CDR1 and CDR2 sequences are LNHNV and YYDKDF (reference sequence). This CDR3 region has 16 residues. The CDR3 loop reads CATSGPLADSYNEQFF.

The chain combines TRBV6-6 with TRBJ2-1; TCRdb's D call of TRBD2 is untestable without DNA. CDR3 length: 16 residues. Germline-derived CDR1 and CDR2 are MNHNY and SVGAGI (reference sequence). CDR3 protein: CASSYSSGGANNEQFF.

V gene TRBV3-1 combines with J gene TRBJ2-5; TCRdb's D call, TRBD2, is unchecked because there is no DNA. Germline V gives CDR1 LGHDT, CDR2 YNNKEL (reference sequence). This CDR3 comprises 14 residues. CDR3 region: CASTERGRGETQYF.

The chain employs TRBV4-3 and TRBJ2-3; TCRdb outputs TRBD1, but without DNA this stays unchecked. Germline V gene data show CDR1 as LGHNA and CDR2 as YSLEER. This CDR3 spans 16 amino acids. This chain's CDR3 is CASSQDLDRGTDTQYF.

J is TRBJ2-7 and V is TRBV20-1. The CDR3 has 15 amino acids. Germline V gene lookup returns CDR1 DFQATT and CDR2 SNEGSKA (reference sequence). The chain's CDR3 is CSARKPSGDFYEQYF.

V gene TRBV21-1 combines with J gene TRBJ2-7; as DNA is missing, the TRBD2 call by TCRdb cannot be tested. TRBV21-1 is annotated as a pseudogene. The CDR3 contains 14 residues. The CDR3 region is CASRGVPRSYEQYF.

The chain recombines TRBV12-1 with TRBJ2-7; with no DNA, the TCRdb D assignment of TRBD1 cannot be verified. TRBV12-1 is a known pseudogene. The length of the CDR3 is 14 residues. CDR3 sequence: CASSFVPGPYEQYF.

This sequence joins TRBV3-1 and TRBJ2-3; TCRdb's D call, TRBD1, is unchecked because there is no DNA. The length of the CDR3 is 18 residues. Germline CDR1 reads LGHDT; CDR2 reads YNNKEL (reference sequence). Here the CDR3 reads CASSLAHLRGTSTDTQYF.

V is TRBV13 and J is TRBJ1-2; TCRdb lists TRBD1, though no DNA is available to test this call. The CDR3 totals 21 residues. Germline V lookup: CDR1 PRHDT, CDR2 FYEKMQ (reference sequence). The CDR3 protein is CASSFQMINWPKGQGNYGYTF.